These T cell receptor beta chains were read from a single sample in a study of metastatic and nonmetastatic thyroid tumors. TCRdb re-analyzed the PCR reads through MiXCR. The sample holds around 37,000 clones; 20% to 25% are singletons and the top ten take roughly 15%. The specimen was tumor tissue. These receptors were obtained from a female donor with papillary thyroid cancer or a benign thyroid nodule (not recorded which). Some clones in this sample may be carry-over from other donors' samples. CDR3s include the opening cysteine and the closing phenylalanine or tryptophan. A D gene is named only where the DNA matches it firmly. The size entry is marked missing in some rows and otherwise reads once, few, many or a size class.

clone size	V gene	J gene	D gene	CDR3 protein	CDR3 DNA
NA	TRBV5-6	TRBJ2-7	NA	CASSLFGSYEQYF	TGTGCCAGCAGCTTGTTTGGGTCCTACGAGCAGTACTTC
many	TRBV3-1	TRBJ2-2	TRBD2	CASSPRFGGAGELFF	TGTGCCAGCAGCCCAAGATTCGGGGGGGCCGGGGAGCTGTTTTTT
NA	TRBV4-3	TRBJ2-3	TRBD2	CASSQAHLAGGKDTQYF	TGCGCCAGCAGCCAAGCTCACTTAGCGGGAGGGAAAGATACGCAGTATTTT
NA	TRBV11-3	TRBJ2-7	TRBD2	CASTIRASGTSSEQYF	TGTGCCAGCACCATACGGGCTAGCGGGACGTCGAGCGAGCAGTACTTC
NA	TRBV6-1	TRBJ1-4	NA	CASSGRAGSPNEKLFF	TGTGCCAGCAGTGGAAGAGCAGGGTCTCCTAATGAAAAACTGTTTTTT
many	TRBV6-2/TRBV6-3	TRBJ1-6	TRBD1	CASSSGQGNYNSPLHF	TGTGCCAGCAGCAGCGGACAGGGGAACTATAATTCACCCCTCCACTTT
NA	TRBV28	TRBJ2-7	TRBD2	CASSYRTSGRARGPYEQYF	TGTGCCAGCAGTTACCGGACTAGCGGGAGGGCCCGCGGGCCCTACGAGCAGTACTTC
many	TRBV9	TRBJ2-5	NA	CASSPPRGGQETQYF	TGTGCCAGCAGCCCCCCGAGAGGGGGACAAGAGACCCAGTACTTC
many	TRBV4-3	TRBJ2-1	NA	CASSQSSYNEQFF	TGCGCCAGCAGCCAAAGCTCTTACAATGAGCAGTTCTTC
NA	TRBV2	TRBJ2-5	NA	CARRRETQYF	TGTGCCAGAAGGCGAGAGACCCAGTACTTC
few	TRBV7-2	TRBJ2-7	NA	CASSWTGAGDYEQYF	TGTGCCAGCAGCTGGACGGGGGCCGGAGACTACGAGCAGTACTTC
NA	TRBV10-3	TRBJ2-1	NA	CAISVTIGGSEQFF	TGTGCCATCAGTGTGACTATCGGGGGATCTGAGCAGTTCTTC
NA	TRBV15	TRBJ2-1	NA	CATSRAGTHNEQFF	TGTGCCACCAGCAGGGCCGGGACGCACAATGAGCAGTTCTTC
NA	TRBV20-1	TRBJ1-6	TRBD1	CSARVGTGSYSPLHF	TGCAGTGCTAGAGTGGGGACAGGATCCTATTCACCCCTCCACTTT
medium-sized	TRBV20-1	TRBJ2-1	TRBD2	CSIERGENNEQFF	TGCAGTATCGAGCGGGGGGAAAACAATGAGCAGTTCTTC
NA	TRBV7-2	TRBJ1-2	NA	CASSLGSEQNGYTF	TGTGCCAGCAGCTTAGGGAGCGAGCAGAATGGCTACACCTTC
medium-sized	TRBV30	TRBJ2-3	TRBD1	CAWIYRGAQYF	TGTGCCTGGATCTACAGGGGCGCGCAGTATTTT
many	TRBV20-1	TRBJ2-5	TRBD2	CSARDAGGGTQYF	TGCAGTGCTAGAGATGCGGGAGGGGGGACCCAGTACTTC
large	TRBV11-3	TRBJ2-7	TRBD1	CASSPGTGGEQYF	TGTGCCAGCAGCCCGGGGACAGGAGGCGAGCAGTACTTC
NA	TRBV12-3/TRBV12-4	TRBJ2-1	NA	CASLGGGACSYNEQFF	TGTGCCAGCTTGGGGGGCGGGGCCTGTTCCTACAATGAGCAGTTCTTC
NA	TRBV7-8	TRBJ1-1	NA	CASSPVRGEAFF	TGTGCCAGCAGCCCGGTCCGCGGTGAAGCTTTCTTT
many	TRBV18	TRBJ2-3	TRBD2	CASSLSGSADTQYF	TGTGCCAGCTCATTGAGCGGGAGTGCAGATACGCAGTATTTT
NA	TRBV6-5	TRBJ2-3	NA	CASSYSGSDTQYF	TGTGCCAGCAGTTACTCAGGGTCTGATACGCAGTATTTT
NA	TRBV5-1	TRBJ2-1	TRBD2	CASKWSGGFSYNEQFF	TGCGCCAGCAAATGGAGCGGGGGCTTCTCCTACAATGAGCAGTTCTTC
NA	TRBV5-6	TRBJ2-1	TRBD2	CASTTGGVDNEQFF	TGTGCCAGCACCACTGGGGGGGTCGACAATGAGCAGTTCTTC
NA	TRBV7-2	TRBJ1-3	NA	CASSLAGAGNTIYF	TGTGCCAGCAGCTTAGCAGGGGCTGGAAACACCATATATTTT
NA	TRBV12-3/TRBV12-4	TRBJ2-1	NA	CASTALGDYNEQFF	TGTGCCAGCACGGCCCTCGGGGACTACAATGAGCAGTTCTTC
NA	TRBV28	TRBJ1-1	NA	CGGINTEAFF	TGTGGGGGGATCAACACTGAAGCTTTCTTT
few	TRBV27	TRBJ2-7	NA	CASSLSWIGEQYF	TGTGCCAGCAGTTTATCCTGGATCGGCGAGCAGTACTTC
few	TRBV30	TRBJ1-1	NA	CAWRGSRNTEAFF	TGTGCCTGGAGGGGAAGTAGGAACACTGAAGCTTTCTTT
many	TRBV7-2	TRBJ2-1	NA	CASSFVRGNEQFF	TGTGCCAGCAGTTTCGTTAGGGGCAATGAGCAGTTCTTC
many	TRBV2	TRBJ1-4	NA	CASSDKGERTNEKLFF	TGTGCCAGCAGTGATAAGGGGGAAAGAACTAATGAAAAACTGTTTTTT
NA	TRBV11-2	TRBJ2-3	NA	CASTLTTVGIGDTQYF	TGTGCCAGCACCCTGACAACAGTGGGTATTGGGGATACGCAGTATTTT
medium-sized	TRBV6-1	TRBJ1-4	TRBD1	CASSRGQESEKLFF	TGTGCCAGCAGTAGAGGACAGGAATCGGAAAAACTGTTTTTT
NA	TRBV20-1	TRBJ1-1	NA	CSARDESGGNTEAFF	TGCAGTGCTAGAGATGAATCGGGGGGTAACACTGAAGCTTTCTTT
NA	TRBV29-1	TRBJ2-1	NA	CSARSGATYNEQFF	TGCAGCGCCCGAAGCGGTGCTACCTACAATGAGCAGTTCTTC
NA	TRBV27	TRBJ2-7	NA	CASSLTTNSYEQYF	TGTGCCAGCAGTTTGACGACTAACTCCTACGAGCAGTACTTC
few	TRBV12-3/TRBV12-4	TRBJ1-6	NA	CASSIANSPLHF	TGTGCCAGCAGCATCGCCAATTCACCCCTCCACTTT
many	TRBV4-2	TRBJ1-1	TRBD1	CASSQDWGQVNTEAFF	TGTGCCAGCAGCCAAGATTGGGGACAGGTGAACACTGAAGCTTTCTTT
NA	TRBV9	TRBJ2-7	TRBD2	CASSVGTSGSEQYF	TGTGCCAGCAGCGTAGGGACTAGCGGGAGCGAGCAGTACTTC
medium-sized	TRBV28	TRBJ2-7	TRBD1	CASSPRLGQGSYEQYF	TGTGCCAGCAGTCCTCGCCTCGGACAGGGATCCTACGAGCAGTACTTC
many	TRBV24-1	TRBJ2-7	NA	CATGDNSYEQYF	TGTGCCACCGGGGACAACTCCTACGAGCAGTACTTC
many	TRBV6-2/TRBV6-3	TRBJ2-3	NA	CASSYSSTDTQYF	TGTGCCAGCAGTTACTCCAGCACAGATACGCAGTATTTT
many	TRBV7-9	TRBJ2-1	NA	CASSLQRTANEQFF	TGTGCCAGCAGCTTACAAAGGACAGCCAATGAGCAGTTCTTC
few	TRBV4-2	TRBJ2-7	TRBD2	CASSQLLAGAREQYF	TGTGCCAGCAGCCAATTACTAGCGGGAGCTAGGGAGCAGTACTTC
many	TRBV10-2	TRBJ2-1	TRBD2	CASRGLAGATNEQFF	TGCGCCAGCAGGGGGCTAGCGGGGGCCACCAATGAGCAGTTCTTC
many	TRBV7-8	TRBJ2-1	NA	CASSLVSEQFF	TGTGCCAGCAGCTTAGTCAGTGAGCAGTTCTTC
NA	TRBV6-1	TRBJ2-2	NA	CASSAKRVGERSGELFF	TGTGCCAGCAGTGCCAAACGGGTTGGGGAACGTAGCGGGGAGCTGTTTTTT
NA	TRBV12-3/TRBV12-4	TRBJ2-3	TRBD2	CASRAGGPVDTQYF	TGTGCCAGCAGGGCGGGAGGGCCGGTAGATACGCAGTATTTT
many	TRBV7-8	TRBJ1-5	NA	CASSGATGKTNQPQHF	TGTGCCAGCAGCGGGGCGACAGGAAAGACCAATCAGCCCCAGCATTTT
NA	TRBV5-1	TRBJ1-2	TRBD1	CASSSRTGTNYGYTF	TGCGCCAGCAGCTCACGGACAGGCACTAACTATGGCTACACCTTC
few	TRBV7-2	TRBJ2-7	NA	CASILAPPPGWQYF	TGTGCCAGCATCTTAGCGCCTCCCCCCGGGTGGCAGTACTTC
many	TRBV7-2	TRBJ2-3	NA	CASSNGQPSTDTQYF	TGTGCCAGCAGCAACGGACAGCCTAGCACAGATACGCAGTATTTT
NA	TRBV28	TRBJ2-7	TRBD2	CASSPLAGVVYEQYF	TGTGCCAGCAGCCCCCTTGCGGGAGTTGTTTACGAGCAGTACTTC
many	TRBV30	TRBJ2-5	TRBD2	CAWELGGNRQETQYF	TGTGCCTGGGAACTGGGGGGGAACCGACAAGAGACCCAGTACTTC
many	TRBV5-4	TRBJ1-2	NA	CASSIGQPAYGYTF	TGTGCCAGCAGCATAGGACAGCCCGCTTATGGCTACACCTTC
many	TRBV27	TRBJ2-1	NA	CASNKPPSNEQFF	TGTGCCAGCAACAAACCCCCGTCCAATGAGCAGTTCTTC
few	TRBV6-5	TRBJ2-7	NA	CASSYLDYEQYF	TGTGCCAGCAGTTACCTTGATTACGAGCAGTACTTC
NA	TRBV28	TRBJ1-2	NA	CASSLSSYGYTF	TGTGCCAGCAGTTTAAGCAGCTATGGCTACACCTTC